This T cell receptor (beta chain) was observed in a study of vaccination effects on CD4 cells after COVID-19. Culture lasted roughly 9 days before CD4+ T cell isolation. On this clone itself: No antigen is known for it.

This CDR3 is 14 amino acids long. CDR1 and CDR2 (germline): MNHEY, SVGAGI. Deletions cut 5 bases from V and 4 bases from J, with 11 bases between. Clones were sequenced by immunoSEQ multiplex PCR, and TCRdb holds only the in-frame ones, with some missing. The sample contains about 70,000 clones, 77% of which appear only once. This TCR derives from a human donor who received a COVID-19 vaccine. The source material was CD4+ T cells from PBMCs cultured without peptide, sampled before COVID-19 vaccination. The J gene is TRBJ2-2, the V gene TRBV6-5; D possibly corresponds to TRBD1 (5 bases). The CDR3 loop is CASSPWQGTGELFF. CDR3 coding DNA: TGTGCCAGCAGTCCTTGGCAGGGCACCGGGGAGCTGTTTTTT.